Many counts were recorded for the clone carrying this T cell receptor beta chain. Its antigen is not known. These data belong to a study of regulatory T cells in long-lasting Graves disease. Study conclusions and caveats: Between persistent patients, about 2,800 public clonotypes were shared, exceeding the roughly 940 shared between new patients.

Construction of TCR beta libraries relied on iRepertoire HTBI primers and on Arm-PCR targeting CDR3 regions. TCRdb re-analysed the multiplex PCR reads in MiXCR, keeping a single row per CDR3 protein. The repertoire includes 450,000 to 500,000 distinct CDR3 sequences, roughly 15% of them detected once, and 12% sits in the top ten. As to time point: newly diagnosed GD, antithyroid drugs for less than 3 months. Generation of the TCR library employed RNA extracted from PBMCs. The same data also went into a second study, on T cells in Graves' hyperthyroidism and ophthalmopathy. That work adds: Orbital computed tomography, thyroid ultrasound, serum thyroxine and TRAb, and clinical symptoms together informed the diagnoses. Blood also showed most of the thyroid clonotypes that were expanded above 0.001.

The TCR comes from a man in his forties or fifties with Graves disease. The source material was peripheral blood mononuclear cells (PBMCs), sampled at new diagnosis, from a patient treated with antithyroid drugs.

Here the CDR3 reads CASSDRDRSSLTDTQYF. CDR3 DNA sequence: TGCGCCAGCAGCGACCGGGACAGATCCTCCCTCACAGATACGCAGTATTTT. The J gene is TRBJ2-3, the V gene TRBV5-1, with TRBD1 matching 7 bases. CDR1 SGHRS and CDR2 YFSETQ come from the germline V gene. V dropped 4 bases and J dropped 2; count of bases not matched to a gene: 13. The CDR3 runs to 17 residues.